This T cell receptor beta chain was obtained from a study of CD8+ T cells in alopecia areata. RNA was isolated and reverse transcribed to cDNA, the sequencing template. The assay was immunoSEQ multiplex PCR, and TCRdb's table has in-frame clones only and misses some. The repertoire holds about 210,000 clones, around 57% seen once, with roughly 1.5% in the top ten. As to treatment: oral pan-JAK inhibitor, 5-10 mg twice daily. Peripheral blood and lesional scalp punch biopsies were taken from alopecia areata patients. To note about this clone: Its antigen is not known. Other DNA sequences of this sample code for an identical CDR3.

The length of the CDR3 is 13 residues. Trimming stripped 1 base from V and 1 base from J, with 3 bases between. CDR1 is LGHNA and CDR2 is YSLEER in the germline V gene. Overall study findings and caveats: On tofacitinib, scalp clonality and expanded CD8+ clones among top 100 fell significantly. Resident alphabeta T cells of normal skin are also sequenced in scalp samples.

This material consisted of CD4+ T cells sorted from blood, taken at week 4, from a patient treated with tofacitinib. The sequence came from a human donor with alopecia areata. This rearrangement joins TRBV4-3 to TRBJ2-3; no clear D gene. In DNA, the CDR3 is TGCGCCAGCAGCCAAGCCGGCACAGATACGCAGTATTTT. As protein: CASSQAGTDTQYF.